A selection of T cell receptor beta chains follows, all from one sample in a study of cytomegalovirus exposure and HLA in healthy donors. Sequencing was performed with immunoSEQ multiplex PCR; in TCRdb, only in-frame clones are kept and a portion is missing. The table shows around 120,000 clones, with approximately 91% occurring only once. Specimen: PBMCs. These receptors were collected from a man younger than 30 in good health and CMV-seropositive. Both conserved end residues are part of each CDR3. D genes are given only for firm matches. Clone size, where shown, is once, few, many, or a class for clones that have expanded.

>-|TRBJ2-1|TRBV28|TRBD2|15
CASSLGGAGRNEQFF
TGTGCCAGCAGTCTCGGGGGGGCAGGCAGGAATGAGCAGTTCTTC
>-|TRBJ1-5|TRBV19|-|12
CASNEGYQPQHF
TGTGCCAGTAACGAGGGTTATCAGCCCCAGCATTTT
>once|TRBJ2-2|TRBV7-6|-|12
CASSPRTGELFF
TGTGCCAGCAGCCCTCGGACCGGGGAGCTGTTTTTT
>few|TRBJ1-2|TRBV28|-|14
CASSLVVQGYGYTF
TGTGCCAGCAGTTTAGTGGTCCAGGGCTATGGCTACACCTTC
>-|TRBJ1-3|TRBV29-1|-|17
CSVMERRGGYSGNTIYF
TGCAGCGTGATGGAACGTAGAGGGGGATACTCTGGAAACACCATATATTTT
>-|TRBJ1-1|TRBV15|TRBD1|14
CATSRGTGNTEAFF
TGTGCCACCAGCAGGGGGACAGGGAACACTGAAGCTTTCTTT
>-|TRBJ1-1|TRBV5-5|-|15
CASEQGLGSLTEAFF
TGTGCCAGCGAACAGGGCCTGGGCTCTTTGACTGAAGCTTTCTTT
>-|TRBJ1-6|TRBV28|-|15
CASTPLTGIYSPLHF
TGTGCCAGCACCCCCCTCACAGGGATTTATTCACCCCTCCACTTT
>-|TRBJ2-7|TRBV6-5|TRBD1|14
CASRRGTGTYEQYF
TGTGCCAGCCGGAGGGGGACAGGGACCTACGAGCAGTACTTC
>-|TRBJ2-6|TRBV2|-|15
CASSEQDSGANVLTF
TGTGCCAGCAGTGAACAGGACTCTGGGGCCAACGTCCTGACTTTC
>-|TRBJ2-7|TRBV21-1|-|21
CASSKNPGGTGGSSTHYEQYF
TGTGCCAGCAGCAAAAATCCCGGGGGAACAGGGGGCTCCTCTACTCACTACGAGCAGTACTTC
>-|TRBJ1-1|TRBV27|TRBD1|14
CASGWTGGNTEAFF
TGTGCCAGCGGTTGGACAGGGGGAAACACTGAAGCTTTCTTT
>-|TRBJ2-3|TRBV19|-|14
CASSMWGGPNTQYF
TGTGCCAGTAGTATGTGGGGGGGCCCTAATACGCAGTATTTT
>-|TRBJ1-5|TRBV28|TRBD1|15
CASMQGTGAYQPQHF
TGTGCCAGCATGCAGGGGACAGGGGCGTATCAGCCCCAGCATTTT
>-|TRBJ2-5|TRBV19|TRBD2|19
CASSISGLAGGHLQETQYF
TGTGCCAGTAGTATCTCGGGACTAGCGGGGGGGCACCTACAGGAGACCCAGTACTTC
>-|TRBJ2-7|TRBV15|TRBD1|14
CATSGRQGGDEQYF
TGTGCCACCAGCGGTAGACAGGGGGGGGACGAGCAGTACTTC
>-|TRBJ2-3|TRBV29-1|TRBD1|13
CSIWTGNTDTQYF
TGCAGCATATGGACAGGTAACACAGATACGCAGTATTTT
>-|TRBJ2-3|TRBV5-6|TRBD1|18
CASSLGWTGGIGTDTQYF
TGTGCCAGCAGCTTGGGTTGGACAGGGGGCATCGGCACAGATACGCAGTATTTT
>once|TRBJ2-1|TRBV5-6|TRBD1|15
CASSLGQGAYNEQFF
TGTGCCAGCAGCTTGGGGCAGGGGGCCTACAATGAGCAGTTCTTC
>-|TRBJ2-7|TRBV19|-|12
CASSFDSYEQYF
TGTGCCAGTAGTTTCGACAGCTACGAGCAGTACTTC
>-|TRBJ1-2|TRBV5-4|TRBD1|15
CASRGSGGTNYGYTF
TGTGCCAGCAGAGGGTCAGGGGGGACTAACTATGGCTACACCTTC
>-|TRBJ2-3|TRBV10-3|-|15
CAISGGQGFADTQYF
TGTGCCATCAGTGGTGGTCAGGGTTTCGCAGATACGCAGTATTTT
>-|TRBJ2-1|TRBV27|-|15
CASSLSGRLNNEQFF
TGTGCCAGCAGTTTATCGGGCCGCCTAAACAATGAGCAGTTCTTC
>-|TRBJ2-5|TRBV28|TRBD1|14
CASSPDRELETQYF
TGTGCCAGCAGCCCTGACAGGGAACTAGAGACCCAGTACTTC
>-|TRBJ2-2|TRBV6-5|TRBD2|14
CASTLGGLPGELFF
TGTGCCAGCACTCTCGGGGGGTTACCCGGGGAGCTGTTTTTT
>-|TRBJ1-1|TRBV7-9|TRBD1|15
CASSPKGQGGTEAFF
TGTGCCAGCAGCCCAAAGGGACAGGGGGGCACTGAAGCTTTCTTT
>-|TRBJ1-1|TRBV4-1|-|16
CASSPLVGALETEAFF
TGCGCCAGCAGCCCACTAGTCGGCGCCCTGGAGACTGAAGCTTTCTTT
>-|TRBJ1-4|TRBV9|-|15
CASSVGGAVNEKLFF
TGTGCCAGCAGCGTAGGTGGGGCCGTTAATGAAAAACTGTTTTTT
>-|TRBJ1-5|TRBV13|-|13
CASSLGGAQPQHF
TGTGCCAGCAGCCTCGGGGGGGCACAGCCCCAGCATTTT
>-|TRBJ2-7|TRBV27|TRBD2|13
CASSYTSVYEQYF
TGTGCCAGCAGTTATACTAGCGTATACGAGCAGTACTTC
>-|TRBJ1-4|TRBV5-4|-|14
CASSRSLGAEKLFF
TGTGCCAGCAGCCGTTCCCTGGGGGCTGAAAAACTGTTTTTT
>-|TRBJ2-3|TRBV27|-|14
CASTETISTDTQYF
TGTGCCAGCACCGAGACAATTAGCACAGATACGCAGTATTTT
>few|TRBJ2-5|TRBV28|-|12
CATSQVQETQYF
TGTGCTACATCCCAAGTCCAAGAGACCCAGTACTTC
>-|TRBJ2-5|TRBV5-8|-|18
CASSLGAGSPLNQETQYF
TGTGCCAGCAGCTTGGGGGCAGGGTCTCCTCTCAACCAAGAGACCCAGTACTTC
>-|TRBJ1-2|TRBV7-9|TRBD1|16
CASSIVSGQSNYGYTF
TGTGCCAGCAGCATAGTCTCGGGACAGTCGAACTATGGCTACACCTTC
>-|TRBJ1-2|TRBV21-1|-|18
CASSKNQGQRQVNPGYTF
TGTGCCAGCAGCAAAAACCAAGGACAGAGACAAGTTAACCCTGGCTACACCTTC
>-|TRBJ2-2|TRBV19|-|12
CASGGPTGELFF
TGTGCCAGTGGGGGCCCGACCGGGGAGCTGTTTTTT
>-|TRBJ2-2|TRBV5-6|TRBD1|16
CASSLGQRVSNGELFF
TGTGCCAGCAGCCTGGGACAGCGAGTATCTAACGGGGAGCTGTTTTTT
>-|TRBJ1-1|TRBV6-1|-|13
CASAAGGGTEAFF
TGTGCCAGCGCGGCAGGAGGTGGGACTGAAGCTTTCTTT
>-|TRBJ1-1|TRBV4-3|TRBD1|15
CASSQDPRGDTEAFF
TGCGCCAGCAGCCAAGATCCCAGGGGGGACACTGAAGCTTTCTTT
>-|TRBJ2-5|TRBV28|TRBD1|15
CASSFRDRHQETQYF
TGTGCCAGCAGTTTCCGGGACAGACACCAAGAGACCCAGTACTTC
>-|TRBJ1-5|TRBV28|TRBD1|18
CASSRRDRGPYSNQPQHF
TGTGCCAGCAGTCGCCGGGACAGGGGGCCATATAGCAATCAGCCCCAGCATTTT
>-|TRBJ1-4|TRBV19|TRBD1|13
CASNDRDNEKLFF
TGTGCCAGCAATGACAGGGATAATGAAAAACTGTTTTTT
>-|TRBJ1-2|TRBV7-9|TRBD1|12
CASSTRDRVYTF
TGTGCCAGCAGCACCCGGGACAGGGTCTACACCTTC
>few|TRBJ1-6|TRBV6-5|TRBD1|14
CASSSGTVNSPLHF
TGTGCCAGCAGTTCCGGGACAGTTAATTCACCCCTCCACTTT
>once|TRBJ1-5|TRBV5-6|-|15
CASSLAGYSNQPQHF
TGTGCCAGCAGCTTGGCGGGGTATAGCAATCAGCCCCAGCATTTT
>-|TRBJ2-7|TRBV14|-|15
CASSQEQVQSYEQYF
TGTGCCAGCAGCCAAGAGCAAGTTCAGTCCTACGAGCAGTACTTC
>-|TRBJ2-2|TRBV10-1|-|13
CASRRVNTGELFF
TGCGCCAGCAGGAGGGTGAACACCGGGGAGCTGTTTTTT
>-|TRBJ2-3|TRBV5-4|-|16
CASSLQIQVSTDTQYF
TGTGCCAGCAGCTTGCAGATCCAGGTTAGCACAGATACGCAGTATTTT
>-|TRBJ2-7|TRBV7-9|-|12
CASSHQGGEQYF
TGTGCCAGCAGCCATCAGGGGGGAGAGCAGTACTTC
>few|TRBJ1-2|TRBV7-9|TRBD1|15
CASSPGQGEYYGYTF
TGTGCCAGCAGCCCAGGACAGGGAGAATACTATGGCTACACCTTC
>-|TRBJ1-2|TRBV28|TRBD1|14
CASIPSRGSYGYTF
TGTGCCAGCATCCCTAGCAGGGGGAGCTATGGCTACACCTTC